These 10 T cell receptor beta chains were all obtained from the same sample, sequenced in a study of blood T cells in healthy people across ages (dated by TCRdb to the mid-2010s). Libraries were prepared through 5' RACE. TCRdb names Illumina HiSeq 2500 as the instrument used. A second PCR of roughly 6 to 11 cycles was run with a J-beta primer mix and a sample-barcoded 5' primer. TCRdb handled the public reads itself, with Q25 trimming in fastp and clone calling in MiXCR, and kept productive beta chains. Entries are consolidated by CDR3 protein sequence, retaining the most common genes and DNA. The sample includes roughly 700,000 distinct CDR3 sequences, with approximately 49% observed a single time. The ten largest clones capture under 35% of the sample. Material: blood. The origin of the receptors is a woman in her sixties in good health.

The V call is TRBV6-5, the J call TRBJ2-5; D might be TRBD1 (6 bases). TRBJ2-7 matches the DNA end more closely, so the J call is doubtful. Germline-derived CDR1 and CDR2 are MNHEY and SVGAGI. The CDR3 consists of 13 residues. The CDR3: CASSDDRWREQYF. CDR3 DNA sequence: TGTGCCAGCAGTGACGACAGGTGGCGCGAGCAGTACTTC.

The rearrangement joins TRBV4-3 to TRBJ2-7, with D tentatively TRBD2 (6 bases). Germline-derived CDR1 and CDR2 are LGHNA and YSLEER. The CDR3 has 15 residues. Trimming stripped 0 bases from V and 3 bases from J, with 12 bases between. The CDR3: CASSQESGANYEQYF. CDR3 bases: TGCGCCAGCAGCCAAGAATCGGGAGCGAACTACGAGCAGTACTTC.

As concerns this clonotype: Since a much larger clone is just one base distant, this may be a read error. V usage is TRBV20-1 and J usage is TRBJ2-5; 7 bases align to TRBD2. In germline, CDR1 is DFQATT, CDR2 SNEGSKA (reference sequence). This CDR3 contains 15 residues. V lost 6 bases, J lost 11 bases, and 21 bases stayed unmatched. Here the CDR3 DNA reads TGCAGTGCCAGCTCCTTGGGGAGGGGTTGGAATGAGCAGTACTTC. This sequence encodes CSASSLGRGWNEQYF.

J is TRBJ1-1 and V is TRBV2; D not resolved. V lost 3 bases, J lost 1 base, and 6 bases lay in between. CDR3 size: 13 residues. The germline V gene encodes CDR1 SNHLY and CDR2 FYNNEI. CDR3 bases: TGTGCCAGCAGTGAGGATTGGAACACTGAAGCTTTCTTT. Its translation: CASSEDWNTEAFF.

This clonotype came up many times. V usage is TRBV18 and J usage is TRBJ2-3; perhaps D is TRBD1 or TRBD2 (5 bases each). This CDR3 spans 13 amino acids. Germline V gene data show CDR1 as KGHSH and CDR2 as LQKENI. V lost 4 bases and J lost 5, with 10 bases in between. The CDR3 protein is CASSQSGGDTQYF. CDR3 nucleotide sequence: TGTGCCAGCTCACAAAGTGGGGGAGATACGCAGTATTTT.

V gene TRBV11-2 combines with J gene TRBJ1-2; possibly TRBD1 for D (5 bases). The CDR3 is 14 amino acids. In germline, CDR1 is SGHAT, CDR2 FQNNGV. V gave up 8 bases and J gave up 2 bases, with 15 bases separating them. The DNA of the CDR3 is TGTGCCAGCCGGGACGGAGGTGGCAACTATGGCTACACCTTC. Its translation: CASRDGGGNYGYTF. Using reference TRBV11-2 and TRBJ1-2 for the parts outside the CDR3, the full variable domain is EAGVAQSPRYKIIEKRQSVAFWCNPISGHATLYWYQQILGQGPKLLIQFQNNGVVDDSQLPKDRFSAERLKGVDSTLKIQPAKLEDSAVYLCASRDGGGNYGYTFGSGTRLTVV.

In this sample, this clonotype turned up a few times. J is TRBJ2-4 and V is TRBV10-3; D ambiguous. This CDR3 spans 14 amino acids. Per the germline V gene, CDR1 is ENHRY and CDR2 is SYGVKD. V was trimmed by 3 bases and J by 6 bases, leaving 12 bases between them. The CDR3 sequence is CAISDGVTGNIQYF. For the CDR3, the DNA is TGTGCCATCAGTGATGGGGTTACGGGAAACATTCAGTACTTC.

The CDR3 DNA is TGTGCCAGCAGCTTAGGGGGACAGAGAAACACTGAAGCTTTCTTT. This encodes CASSLGGQRNTEAFF. The V gene is TRBV7-2, the J gene TRBJ1-1, with 7 bases lining up with TRBD1. Trimming took 1 base from V and 2 from J; bases not matched to a gene: 4. Germline V CDR1 and CDR2: SGHTA, FQGNSA. The CDR3 extends over 15 amino acids.

The gene calls are TRBV19 and TRBJ2-5; TRBD2 agrees at 13 bases. The end of the DNA aligns better with TRBJ2-4, so the J call may be wrong. Germline CDR1 and CDR2: LNHDA and SQIVND (reference sequence). CDR3 length: 16 amino acids. CDR3 DNA: TGTGCCAGTAGTCCGGGACGGACTAGCGGGAGAAACATTCAGTACTTC. Translated: CASSPGRTSGRNIQYF.

Here the CDR3 reads CSARDPAGPGNSPLHF. The DNA of the CDR3 is TGCAGTGCTAGAGACCCGGCCGGTCCGGGTAATTCACCCCTCCACTTT. The rearrangement joins TRBV20-1 to TRBJ1-6; the D is unclear. Between the trimmed V and J ends, which lost 0 bases and 6 bases, there was a span of 15 bases. Looked up from germline, CDR1 is DFQATT and CDR2 is SNEGSKA (reference sequence). The CDR3 consists of 16 residues.